This T cell receptor (beta chain) was recovered during a study of CD8+ T cells in alopecia areata. Reverse transcription of extracted RNA yielded cDNA, which provided the sequencing template. TCRdb keeps only in-frame clones here, not all; method: immunoSEQ multiplex PCR. The sample has about 140,000 clones; around 83% are singletons. The sample holds one count of this clone. Its antigen is currently unknown. The study's findings and limits: Scalp and blood samples kept many expanded lesional clones throughout tofacitinib. Clonality exceeded that of normal scalp in lesional scalp, most notably in alopecia totalis/universalis.

Treatment described: oral pan-JAK inhibitor, 5-10 mg twice daily. The receptor was isolated from a human donor with alopecia areata. The sample consisted of CD8+ T cells sorted from blood, taken at week 4, from a patient treated with tofacitinib.

This CDR3 is CASSLRTGNSYEQYF. CDR3 sequence (DNA): TGTGCCAGCAGCTTAAGGACAGGGAACTCCTACGAGCAGTACTTC. The chain is built from TRBV7-9 and TRBJ2-7; 8 nucleotides agree with TRBD1. Germline V gene lookup returns CDR1 SEHNR and CDR2 FQNEAQ (reference sequence). With V trimmed by 2 bases and J by 0 bases, 3 bases remained unmatched. The CDR3 has 15 residues. Complete variable domain (other parts from reference TRBV7-9 and TRBJ2-7): DTGVSQNPRHKITKRGQNVTFRCDPISEHNRLYWYRQTLGQGPEFLTYFQNEAQLEKSRLLSDRFSAERPKGSFSTLEIQRTEQGDSAMYLCASSLRTGNSYEQYFGPGTRLTVT.